The 32 T cell receptor beta chains below all came from one sample that was sequenced in a study of blood T cell repertoires in COVID-19. Profiling relied on immunoSEQ multiplex PCR, and the TCRdb table lists in-frame clones only, not all of them. The sample records roughly 220,000 clones, about 80% being singletons. Sequenced material: PBMCs or T cells enriched from blood (not recorded which). The receptors come from a man in his forties or fifties who had recovered from COVID-19.

The chain carries TRBV5-1 and TRBJ2-7; the D gene is possibly TRBD1 (5 bases). V was trimmed by 6 bases and J by 3 bases, leaving 16 bases between them. Germline V gene lookup returns CDR1 SGHRS and CDR2 YFSETQ. The CDR3 totals 14 residues. The CDR3 DNA sequence: TGCGCCAGCAAGACAGTTCCGTCCCTCTACGAGCAGTACTTC. Translation: CASKTVPSLYEQYF.

Here the CDR3 DNA reads TGCAGCGTTGAAGAACAGCTTAACACTGAAGCTTTCTTT. Translated, it gives CSVEEQLNTEAFF. The rearrangement uses TRBV29-1 and TRBJ1-1; D gene unclear. The CDR3 spans 13 residues. V was pared by 0 bases and J by 2 bases, with 7 bases between. Germline loops: CDR1 SQVTM, CDR2 ANQGSEA.

This chain links TRBV7-9 with TRBJ1-3; D unclear. V lost 2 bases, J lost 0 bases, and 5 bases lay in between. Germline V gene lookup returns CDR1 SEHNR and CDR2 FQNEAQ (reference sequence). CDR3 length: 14 residues. CDR3 nucleotide sequence: TGTGCCAGCAGCTTAACTAGCTCTGGAAACACCATATATTTT. The encoded protein is CASSLTSSGNTIYF.

The chain employs TRBV28 and TRBJ1-4; 10 bases match TRBD1. Germline V gives CDR1 MDHEN, CDR2 SYDVKM. V was clipped by 8 bases and J by 7 bases; unmatched bases: 7. This CDR3 region has 14 residues. CDR3 in amino acids: CASGFGTGAEKLFF. For the CDR3, the DNA is TGTGCCAGCGGCTTCGGGACAGGGGCTGAAAAACTGTTTTTT. The whole variable domain, filled in from reference TRBV28 and TRBJ1-4, reads DVKVTQSSRYLVKRTGEKVFLECVQDMDHENMFWYRQDPGLGLRLIYFSYDVKMKEKGDIPEGYSVSREKKERFSLILESASTNQTSMYLCASGFGTGAEKLFFGSGTQLSVL.

V is TRBV7-2 and J is TRBJ2-3; 10 nucleotides line up with TRBD2. CDR1 SGHTA and CDR2 FQGNSA come from the germline V gene. V dropped 10 bases and J dropped 4; count of bases not matched to a gene: 8. The CDR3 is 14 amino acids. In nucleotides, the CDR3 is TGTGCCACCCGAGCGGGAGGGCCGTCAGATACGCAGTATTTT. Protein: CATRAGGPSDTQYF.

The gene calls are TRBV19 and TRBJ2-1, with no clear D. The CDR3 contains 14 residues. Germline assignment: CDR1 LNHDA and CDR2 SQIVND (reference sequence). The V and J ends lost 3 bases and 8 bases respectively, with 14 bases between them. For the CDR3, the DNA is TGTGCCAGTAGTATGCGGCGGCCTTTGGATGAGCAGTTCTTC. This sequence encodes CASSMRRPLDEQFF. The entire variable domain, with the rest obtained from reference TRBV19 and TRBJ2-1, is as follows: DGGITQSPKYLFRKEGQNVTLSCEQNLNHDAMYWYRQDPGQGLRLIYYSQIVNDFQKGDIAEGYSVSREKKESFPLTVTSAQKNPTAFYLCASSMRRPLDEQFFGPGTRLTVL.

This clone was observed a few times. The chain is built from TRBV4-3 and TRBJ1-5, with 11 bases matching TRBD1. Per germline, CDR1 LGHNA and CDR2 YSLEER. The CDR3 totals 16 residues. The V gene end was trimmed by 0 bases and the J gene end by 8 bases; junction bases not matched to a gene: 6. The CDR3 DNA follows: TGCGCCAGCAGCCAAGACTCCGGGACAGGGGGGAAGCCCCAGCATTTT. Its protein product is CASSQDSGTGGKPQHF.

J is TRBJ2-3 and V is TRBV12-3 or TRBV12-4, with D unresolved. The V end was cut by 4 bases, the J end by 1 base, with 6 bases between. The CDR3 is 13 amino acids. The CDR3 reads CASSYSGTDTQYF. CDR3 DNA: TGTGCCAGCAGTTACTCTGGCACAGATACGCAGTATTTT.

The chain is built from TRBV6-5 and TRBJ1-1; D possibly corresponds to TRBD1 (6 bases). Trimming stripped 5 bases from V and 10 bases from J, with 23 bases between. This CDR3 is 15 amino acids long. Germline V gene sequence: CDR1 MNHEY, CDR2 SVGAGI. CDR3 in DNA: TGTGCCAGCAGTCCACCCGGGACAAAATTTGGTCTAGCTTTCTTT. Protein product: CASSPPGTKFGLAFF.

In this sample, this clone turned up once. The chain uses TRBV13 and TRBJ1-2; maybe TRBD1 (6 bases). The CDR3 sequence is 15 residues long. The V end lost 3 bases, the J end lost 4 bases, and 15 bases lay between the germline ends. Germline CDR1 and CDR2: PRHDT and FYEKMQ (reference sequence). The CDR3 protein is CASSLGAEQGYGYTF. The DNA of the CDR3 is TGTGCCAGCAGCTTGGGGGCGGAACAGGGCTATGGCTACACCTTC.

The chain joins TRBV7-9 to TRBJ1-5, with TRBD1 matching 8 bases. V lost 3 bases, J lost 5 bases, and 0 bases stayed unmatched. The CDR3 covers 13 residues. Germline assignment: CDR1 SEHNR and CDR2 FQNEAQ (reference sequence). This chain's CDR3 is CASSLTGDQPQHF. CDR3 nucleotide sequence: TGTGCCAGCAGCTTGACAGGGGATCAGCCCCAGCATTTT.

This rearrangement joins TRBV5-8 to TRBJ2-4; 10 nucleotides agree with TRBD1. Germline values: CDR1 SGHTS, CDR2 YDEGEE. V trimming: 0 bases; J trimming: 8 bases; junction bases outside the gene matches: 8. The CDR3 spans 16 residues. Written as DNA, the CDR3 is TGTGCCAGCAGCTTGGGGACAGGGGGAAAGGGGGACATTCAGTACTTC. It yields the protein CASSLGTGGKGDIQYF.

The gene calls are TRBV30 and TRBJ2-5, with 11 nucleotides matching TRBD2. There are 15 residues in the CDR3. CDR1 and CDR2 from the germline V gene are GTSNPN and SVGIG (reference sequence). The V gene end was trimmed by 4 bases and the J gene end by 5 bases; junction bases not matched to a gene: 9. The CDR3 here is CAWKVAGGRAETQYF. The CDR3 region has the DNA TGTGCCTGGAAGGTAGCGGGGGGGAGGGCGGAGACCCAGTACTTC.

This chain connects TRBV28 to TRBJ2-2, with 9 bases fitting TRBD1. The J segment lost 6 bases and the V segment lost 6 bases, leaving 11 bases of the junction unmatched. The CDR3 is 16 residues long. Per the germline V gene, CDR1 is MDHEN and CDR2 is SYDVKM. The CDR3 reads CASRLRDRVFSGELFF. Here the CDR3 DNA reads TGTGCCAGCAGGCTACGGGACAGGGTGTTCTCCGGGGAGCTGTTTTTT.

The rearrangement links TRBV5-5 to TRBJ2-1; 10 bases agree with TRBD2. Germline V lookup: CDR1 SGHKS, CDR2 YYEKEE (reference sequence). The CDR3 totals 14 residues. After removal of 2 bases from V and 4 bases from J, the junction contained 0 bases not matched to a gene. The CDR3 DNA sequence: TGTGCCAGCAGCTTACTAGCGGGGTACAATGAGCAGTTCTTC. It yields the protein CASSLLAGYNEQFF.

The chain combines TRBV6-5 with TRBJ1-2, with D perhaps matching TRBD1 (5 bases). The V gene lost 6 bases and the J gene lost 3 bases, with 11 bases spanning the gap. The CDR3 is 13 residues long. Per germline, CDR1 MNHEY and CDR2 SVGAGI. The CDR3 loop reads CASSPLGHYGYTF. The CDR3 DNA follows: TGTGCCAGCAGCCCCCTGGGGCACTATGGCTACACCTTC.

This clone was detected once. This chain links TRBV6-5 with TRBJ2-7; D ambiguous. From germline, CDR1 is MNHEY and CDR2 SVGAGI. The CDR3 consists of 13 residues. Trimming stripped 6 bases from V and 6 bases from J, with 15 bases between. CDR3 sequence (DNA): TGTGCCAGCAGCTTACGATCAGGTCCCGAGCAGTACTTC. It translates to CASSLRSGPEQYF.

The chain combines TRBV6-5 with TRBJ2-7; weak D call: TRBD2 (6 bases). Germline V gene sequence: CDR1 MNHEY, CDR2 SVGAGI. V lost 8 bases, J lost 2 bases, and 13 bases lay in between. The CDR3 consists of 13 residues. The CDR3 protein is CASEERAPYEQYF. The CDR3 DNA is TGTGCCAGCGAGGAGCGGGCACCCTACGAGCAGTACTTC.

The chain uses TRBV6-2 or TRBV6-3 and TRBJ1-2; weak D call: TRBD1 (5 bases). V was shortened by 6 bases and J by 0 bases, with 17 bases between the two germline ends. The CDR3 is 16 amino acids. Germline lookup yields CDR1 MNHEY and CDR2 SVGEGT. Here the CDR3 reads CASSPHDSGPNYGYTF. The CDR3 DNA sequence: TGTGCCAGCAGCCCACACGACAGTGGCCCTAACTATGGCTACACCTTC.

J is TRBJ2-7 and V is TRBV5-4; no definite D call. V lost 4 bases and J lost 0, with 17 bases in between. CDR3 length equals 16 residues. CDR1 SGHNT and CDR2 YYREEE come from the germline V gene (reference sequence). The CDR3 loop is CASSHRPQPLSYEQYF. Written as DNA, the CDR3 is TGTGCCAGCAGCCACCGTCCACAGCCGCTCTCCTACGAGCAGTACTTC.

This clone was found a few times. The V gene is TRBV2, the J gene TRBJ1-2; a weak D match, TRBD1 (6 bases). The CDR3 sequence is 15 residues long. Trimming took off 6 bases at V and 2 bases at J, with 16 bases between the two ends. Germline CDR1 is SNHLY and CDR2 is FYNNEI. The CDR3 protein is CASRRDYRENYGYTF. The DNA for the CDR3 is TGTGCCAGCAGAAGAGACTACAGGGAAAACTATGGCTACACCTTC.

The chain recombines TRBV5-1 with TRBJ2-3; TRBD2 agrees at 7 bases. The CDR3 spans 15 residues. Germline assignment: CDR1 SGHRS and CDR2 YFSETQ. The ends lost 2 bases at V and 4 bases at J; junction bases unmatched: 7. The CDR3 DNA reads as TGCGCCAGCAGCTTCGGGTTAGCGGGCGCAGATACGCAGTATTTT. Translated, it gives CASSFGLAGADTQYF. Variable domain in full (rest from reference TRBV5-1 and TRBJ2-3): KAGVTQTPRYLIKTRGQQVTLSCSPISGHRSVSWYQQTPGQGLQFLFEYFSETQRNKGNFPGRFSGRQFSNSRSEMNVSTLELGDSALYLCASSFGLAGADTQYFGPGTRLTVL.

This clone showed up just a few times. The V and J genes are TRBV5-5 and TRBJ1-1; 12 bases fit TRBD1. V lost 0 bases and J lost 5; bases outside the gene matches: 5. The CDR3 loop spans 16 amino acids. The germline V gene has CDR1 SGHKS and CDR2 YYEKEE (reference sequence). CDR3 protein: CASSLVRGQGATEAFF. The CDR3, as DNA: TGTGCCAGCAGCTTGGTAAGGGGACAGGGGGCTACTGAAGCTTTCTTT.

This clone was observed a handful of times. The chain combines TRBV18 with TRBJ2-1; 8 bases map to TRBD1. After removal of 4 bases from V and 8 bases from J, the junction contained 10 bases not matched to a gene. Germline CDR1 reads KGHSH; CDR2 reads LQKENI. CDR3 length: 15 amino acids. CDR3 sequence: CASSRGQAGTDEQFF. In DNA, the CDR3 is TGTGCCAGCTCACGGGGACAGGCCGGGACGGATGAGCAGTTCTTC.

V gene TRBV10-3 combines with J gene TRBJ2-1, with TRBD2 matching over 8 bases. The trim removed 3 bases at V and 5 bases at J, leaving 6 bases unmatched. Germline V gene lookup returns CDR1 ENHRY and CDR2 SYGVKD. This CDR3 contains 15 residues. The CDR3, as DNA: TGTGCCATCAGTGAAGGACTAGCCTACAACAATGAGCAGTTCTTC. The encoded protein is CAISEGLAYNNEQFF.

A word on this clone: Other DNA sequences in the same sample also yield this CDR3. The chain recombines TRBV18 with TRBJ1-6; no definite D call. V lost 2 bases and J 2 bases, leaving 7 bases between the germline ends. CDR1 and CDR2 from the germline V gene are KGHSH and LQKENI. CDR3 size: 15 residues. CDR3 in DNA: TGTGCCAGCTCACCAGGCGGGACCTATAATTCACCCCTCCACTTT. Translating gives CASSPGGTYNSPLHF.

V is TRBV9 and J is TRBJ2-1; 9 nucleotides align to TRBD1. The germline V gene encodes CDR1 SGDLS and CDR2 YYNGEE. J gave up 5 bases and V 0 bases, and 3 bases lay outside the gene matches. This CDR3 is built from 15 residues. In DNA form, the CDR3 reads TGTGCCAGCAGCGTAGGGGGGACAGGGAACAATGAGCAGTTCTTC. Residues: CASSVGGTGNNEQFF.

This chain uses TRBV5-5 with TRBJ2-7; TRBD2 aligns across 9 bases. The CDR3 sequence is 13 residues long. Trimming at V came to 7 bases and at J to 5 bases, leaving 7 bases not matched to a gene. CDR1 and CDR2 (germline): SGHKS, YYEKEE (reference sequence). Here the CDR3 reads CASSRTSANEQYF. CDR3 DNA: TGTGCCAGCTCCAGGACTAGCGCTAACGAGCAGTACTTC.

The rearrangement joins TRBV9 to TRBJ1-2, with a weak D call TRBD1 (5 bases). V was shortened by 3 bases and J by 7 bases, with 16 bases between the two germline ends. This CDR3 region has 14 residues. Germline CDR1 and CDR2: SGDLS and YYNGEE. As DNA, the CDR3 is TGTGCCAGCAGCGGACAAGCAGGGATGGCTGGCTACACCTTC. This gives the protein CASSGQAGMAGYTF.

The rearrangement joins TRBV3-1 (or the pseudogene TRBV3-2) to TRBJ1-5; 9 nucleotides match TRBD1. The CDR3 consists of 12 residues. V lost 11 bases, J lost 4 bases, and 3 bases stayed unmatched. Looked up from germline, CDR1 is LGHDT and CDR2 is YNNKEL (reference sequence). DNA of the CDR3: TGTGCCGTGGGGACAGGGAATCAGCCCCAGCATTTT. Residues: CAVGTGNQPQHF.

V usage is TRBV13 and J usage is TRBJ2-1; 8 bases fit TRBD1. The germline V gene has CDR1 PRHDT and CDR2 FYEKMQ (reference sequence). This CDR3 comprises 15 residues. V gave up 0 bases and J gave up 10 bases; unmatched junction bases: 8. The CDR3, as DNA: TGTGCCAGCAGCTTAGGGACAGGGGTCTTAAGAGAGCAGTTCTTC. The encoded protein is CASSLGTGVLREQFF.

The genes are TRBV7-9 and TRBJ2-7; 10 nucleotides agree with TRBD2. With 1 base clipped from V and 2 bases from J, the junction kept 5 bases outside the gene matches. Germline V gene lookup returns CDR1 SEHNR and CDR2 FQNEAQ (reference sequence). The CDR3 extends over 16 amino acids. The CDR3 DNA sequence: TGTGCCAGCAGCTTAGGCGGGACTAGCGTTACCTACGAGCAGTACTTC. Protein sequence: CASSLGGTSVTYEQYF.